The 30 T cell receptor beta chains reported below all come from one sample, sequenced in a study of blood T cell repertoires in COVID-19 (dated by TCRdb to the early 2020s). The library was prepared using the immunoSEQ multiplex PCR assay. TCRdb obtained this table from immuneACCESS and retained in-frame rearrangements with V and J assigned. These tables miss some clones; where compared with another copy, unresolved V genes account for less than half of the shortfall, and the remainder is unexplained. The sample table contains tens of thousands of clones; only one count was recorded for about 86% of them. The ten largest clones take up around 5.7% of the sample. The specimen was peripheral blood. Every receptor here comes from an elderly woman with acute or convalescent COVID-19.

This chain uses TRBV5-1 with TRBJ2-5; TRBD1 matches 7 bases. The germline gives CDR1 SGHRS, CDR2 YFSETQ. The ends lost 2 bases at V and 4 bases at J; junction bases unmatched: 2. This CDR3 is 13 amino acids long. CDR3 nucleotides: TGCGCCAGCAGCTTAGGGGGCCGAGAGACCCAGTACTTC. This translates into CASSLGGRETQYF. The variable domain in full, completed from reference TRBV5-1 and TRBJ2-5, reads KAGVTQTPRYLIKTRGQQVTLSCSPISGHRSVSWYQQTPGQGLQFLFEYFSETQRNKGNFPGRFSGRQFSNSRSEMNVSTLELGDSALYLCASSLGGRETQYFGPGTRLLVL.

In regard to this clone: Other DNA sequences in the sample encode the same CDR3. CDR3 region: CASNRGPDTEAFF. The CDR3 bases are TGCGCCAGTAACAGGGGGCCAGACACTGAAGCTTTCTTT. V gene TRBV10-2 combines with J gene TRBJ1-1, with 9 bases aligning to TRBD1. This CDR3 contains 13 residues. The germline V gene encodes CDR1 WSHSY and CDR2 SAAADI. Losses at the gene ends were 9 bases for V and 3 bases for J; bases not matched to a gene: 5.

The chain joins TRBV4-1 to TRBJ2-2, with a tentative D call TRBD2 (7 bases). The CDR3 has 17 residues. With 1 base removed from V and 4 bases from J, the gap between germline ends came to 16 bases. Germline V gives CDR1 MGHRA, CDR2 YSYEKL. The CDR3 bases are TGCGCCAGCAGCCAAGGGGCCGGGGGGCCGGGCACCGGGGAGCTGTTTTTT. Amino acid sequence: CASSQGAGGPGTGELFF.

The genes are TRBV6-6 and TRBJ1-4, with a possible D match to TRBD1 (5 bases). Trimming shortened V by 6 bases and J by 5 bases, and 7 bases separated the two germline ends. Germline V gives CDR1 MNHNY, CDR2 SVGAGI (reference sequence). The CDR3 runs 12 residues. CDR3: CASRDTNEKLFF. The DNA of the CDR3 is TGTGCCAGCAGGGACACCAATGAAAAACTGTTTTTT.

This chain uses TRBV28 with TRBJ1-5; 8 nucleotides agree with TRBD1. The CDR3 consists of 16 residues. V shed 2 bases and J 7 bases; nucleotides not matched to a gene: 10. CDR1 and CDR2 from the germline V gene are MDHEN and SYDVKM. The CDR3 is CASSLRLGTGLQPQHF. The CDR3 DNA reads as TGTGCCAGCAGTTTAAGACTTGGGACAGGTTTGCAGCCCCAGCATTTT.

The rearrangement uses TRBV30 and TRBJ1-6; 9 bases are a match to TRBD1. J gave up 10 bases and V 4 bases, and 5 bases lay outside the gene matches. This CDR3 has 13 residues. The germline V gene encodes CDR1 GTSNPN and CDR2 SVGIG (reference sequence). The CDR3 DNA sequence: TGTGCCTGGACCACAGGGGGCAAATCACCCCTCCACTTT. Its protein product is CAWTTGGKSPLHF.

This chain joins TRBV7-9 and TRBJ2-3; 8 bases are shared with TRBD1. Germline CDR1 is SEHNR and CDR2 is FQNEAQ (reference sequence). This CDR3 comprises 16 residues. The junction had 4 bases not matched to a gene; V was cut back by 1 base and J by 1 base. CDR3 nucleotides: TGTGCCAGCAGCTTAGGCGTGACAGGGGGCACAGATACGCAGTATTTT. It codes for CASSLGVTGGTDTQYF.

The chain couples TRBV3-1 (or the pseudogene TRBV3-2) to TRBJ1-6; weak D call: TRBD1 (6 bases). The V and J ends lost 4 bases and 9 bases respectively, with 22 bases between them. The CDR3 has 17 amino acids. Germline assignment: CDR1 LGHDT and CDR2 YNNKEL (reference sequence). CDR3 bases: TGTGCCAGCAGCCCCCGGGACACTACCCTTGCGGGTTCACCCCTCCACTTT. Protein product: CASSPRDTTLAGSPLHF.

The rearrangement uses TRBV7-3 and TRBJ1-2; TRBD1 matches 7 bases. The J segment lost 4 bases and the V segment lost 5 bases, leaving 4 bases of the junction unmatched. Per germline, CDR1 SGHTA and CDR2 FQGTGA. CDR3 size: 13 residues. The CDR3 loop reads CASSPRDSYGYTF. CDR3 nucleotides: TGTGCCAGCAGCCCCAGGGACAGCTATGGCTACACCTTC.

The V gene is TRBV29-1, the J gene TRBJ1-2, with 8 bases fitting TRBD1. After removal of 4 bases from V and 3 bases from J, the junction contained 13 bases not matched to a gene. This CDR3 region has 16 residues. Per germline, CDR1 SQVTM and CDR2 ANQGSEA. In DNA form, the CDR3 reads TGCAGCGTTGTTATCTCTGGACAGGGTCAGGACTATGGCTACACCTTC. Translated, it gives CSVVISGQGQDYGYTF.

The genes are TRBV3-1 (or the pseudogene TRBV3-2) and TRBJ1-4; tentative D call: TRBD1 (5 bases). The CDR3 loop spans 15 amino acids. The germline CDR1 and CDR2 sequences are LGHDT and YNNKEL (reference sequence). The ends were cut back, 0 bases at V and 12 bases at J, with 17 bases in the middle. The CDR3 DNA is TGTGCCAGCAGCCAAGACGGTTTCAGGGCGGGGGAACTGTTTTTT. Translating it yields CASSQDGFRAGELFF.

This clone was observed a single time. V is TRBV30 and J is TRBJ2-1; 9 bases map to TRBD1. The CDR3 covers 14 residues. The V gene end was trimmed by 4 bases and the J gene end by 4 bases; junction bases not matched to a gene: 5. Germline V CDR1 and CDR2: GTSNPN, SVGIG (reference sequence). The CDR3 nucleotides are TGTGCCTGGACCTGGGACAGGGATTACAATGAGCAGTTCTTC. Translating it yields CAWTWDRDYNEQFF.

The gene calls are TRBV13 and TRBJ1-2; a possible D gene is TRBD1 (5 bases). Germline V gene sequence: CDR1 PRHDT, CDR2 FYEKMQ (reference sequence). With 7 bases removed from V and 1 base from J, the gap between germline ends came to 10 bases. CDR3 length: 13 amino acids. Here the CDR3 DNA reads TGTGCCAGCACCCCGGGGGGTAACTATGGCTACACCTTC. It encodes CASTPGGNYGYTF.

V gene TRBV3-1 (or the pseudogene TRBV3-2) combines with J gene TRBJ2-5; D not resolved. With 0 bases removed from V and 5 bases from J, the gap between germline ends came to 7 bases. This CDR3 contains 13 residues. Germline assignment: CDR1 LGHDT and CDR2 YNNKEL (reference sequence). CDR3 residues: CASSQETRETQYF. The CDR3 bases are TGTGCCAGCAGCCAAGAGACGCGGGAGACCCAGTACTTC.

The chain is built from TRBV7-3 and TRBJ1-5; D is uncertain. Looked up from germline, CDR1 is SGHTA and CDR2 is FQGTGA. The CDR3 extends over 16 amino acids. Trimming removed 3 bases from V and 7 bases from J, with 19 bases in between. In DNA, the CDR3 is TGTGCCAGCAGCTTCGCCCGGAGCGGGTCGGGACAGCCCCAGCATTTT. It codes for CASSFARSGSGQPQHF.

The rearrangement uses TRBV11-3 and TRBJ1-5; D possibly corresponds to TRBD1 (5 bases). Between the trimmed V and J ends, which lost 6 bases and 6 bases, there was a span of 12 bases. CDR1 SGHNT and CDR2 YENEEA come from the germline V gene. The CDR3 sequence is 13 residues long. CDR3 sequence: CASRGEGCQPQHF. The CDR3 DNA reads TGTGCCAGCAGAGGGGAGGGGTGTCAGCCCCAGCATTTT. The entire variable domain, with the rest obtained from reference TRBV11-3 and TRBJ1-5, is as follows: EAGVVQSPRYKIIEKKQPVAFWCNPISGHNTLYWYLQNLGQGPELLIRYENEEAVDDSQLPKDRFSAERLKGVDSTLKIQPAELGDSAVYLCASRGEGCQPQHFGDGTRLSIL.

The rearrangement links TRBV7-8 to TRBJ1-5, with D possibly matching TRBD1 (6 bases). CDR3 length: 16 residues. Germline V CDR1 and CDR2: SGHVS, FQNEAQ. V shed 5 bases and J shed 5 bases, with 19 bases lying between them. In nucleotides, the CDR3 is TGTGCCAGCAGCCGACAGGTGTACCAGACCGATCAGCCCCAGCATTTT. The encoded protein is CASSRQVYQTDQPQHF.

V usage is TRBV6-5 and J usage is TRBJ2-5; D is possibly TRBD1 (6 bases). Germline CDR1 MNHEY, CDR2 SVGAGI. V lost 5 bases to trimming and J lost 3 bases, with 13 bases between them. The CDR3 length is 14 residues. The DNA for the CDR3 is TGTGCCAGCAGTCGAACTCAGGGGAAAGAGACCCAGTACTTC. It codes for CASSRTQGKETQYF.

Only one count was recorded for this clone. This sequence joins TRBV6-5 and TRBJ2-3, with 7 positions matching TRBD2. Germline V lookup: CDR1 MNHEY, CDR2 SVGAGI. CDR3 length equals 15 residues. Trimming took 4 bases from V and 1 from J; bases not matched to a gene: 5. The chain's CDR3 is CASSSGTIRTDTQYF. CDR3 nucleotides: TGTGCCAGCAGTTCTGGGACTATCCGCACAGATACGCAGTATTTT.

The chain combines TRBV29-1 with TRBJ2-1; D is possibly TRBD2 (5 bases). The V end was cut by 6 bases, the J end by 9 bases, with 12 bases between. CDR1 SQVTM and CDR2 ANQGSEA come from the germline V gene. CDR3 length: 11 residues. The CDR3 spells CSVTSGSEQFF. Here the CDR3 DNA reads TGCAGCGTCACTTCGGGAAGTGAGCAGTTCTTC.

The chain's CDR3 is CASSPQRGGSYNEQFF. The CDR3, as DNA: TGTGCCAGCAGCCCCCAACGGGGGGGCTCCTACAATGAGCAGTTCTTC. This sequence joins TRBV7-9 and TRBJ2-1; 8 bases fit TRBD2. Germline assignment: CDR1 SEHNR and CDR2 FQNEAQ (reference sequence). The CDR3 spans 16 residues. V gave up 5 bases and J gave up 0 bases; unmatched junction bases: 6.

The sample holds a few counts of this clone. The chain employs TRBV5-8 and TRBJ2-1, with 9 bases lining up with TRBD1. This CDR3 is 15 amino acids long. Germline values: CDR1 SGHTS, CDR2 YDEGEE. The V and J ends lost 5 bases and 1 base, in that order; junction bases with no gene match: 4. CDR3 coding DNA: TGTGCCAGCAGGCCGACAGGGGGTTCCTACAATGAGCAGTTCTTC. Amino acids: CASRPTGGSYNEQFF.

This chain joins TRBV3-1 (or the pseudogene TRBV3-2) and TRBJ2-7, with a possible D match to TRBD1 (5 bases). CDR3 length equals 15 residues. Germline CDR1 is LGHDT and CDR2 is YNNKEL (reference sequence). The ends were cut back, 1 base at V and 2 bases at J, with 12 bases in the middle. The CDR3 here is CASSQVRLGPYEQYF. CDR3 DNA: TGTGCCAGCAGCCAAGTCCGTCTGGGGCCCTACGAGCAGTACTTC.

This sequence joins TRBV11-2 and TRBJ1-6; D ambiguous. The CDR3 has 12 amino acids. V was cut by 3 bases and J by 7 bases, with 4 bases left in between. Germline CDR1 SGHAT, CDR2 FQNNGV. The CDR3, as DNA: TGTGCCAGCAGCTTCGTAAATTCACCCCTCCACTTT. Protein: CASSFVNSPLHF.

The chain has TRBV7-2 and TRBJ2-1; 7 bases match TRBD1. CDR3 size: 18 residues. Germline assignment: CDR1 SGHTA and CDR2 FQGNSA. V lost 0 bases, J lost 6 bases, and 14 bases stayed unmatched. CDR3: CASSLAFLSSPGGNEQFF. The CDR3, as DNA: TGTGCCAGCAGCTTAGCGTTCCTGTCCTCCCCAGGGGGCAATGAGCAGTTCTTC.

The V call is TRBV5-1, the J call TRBJ1-1; D is unresolved. CDR3 length: 13 amino acids. In germline, CDR1 is SGHRS, CDR2 YFSETQ. The V and J ends lost 0 bases and 5 bases respectively, with 8 bases between them. The CDR3 sequence: CASSLVSPTEAFF. In nucleotides, the CDR3 is TGCGCCAGCAGCTTGGTGTCCCCAACTGAAGCTTTCTTT.

The rearrangement joins TRBV12-3 or TRBV12-4 to TRBJ1-5; no clear D. Trimming took 6 bases from V and 3 from J, leaving 9 bases between them. The CDR3 length is 13 residues. CDR3 in amino acids: CASSSSDNQPQHF. CDR3 nucleotides: TGTGCCAGCAGCTCAAGCGACAATCAGCCCCAGCATTTT.

The J gene is TRBJ1-2, the V gene TRBV6-2 or TRBV6-3, with D unresolved. The V gene lost 5 bases and the J gene lost 1 base, with 14 bases spanning the gap. This CDR3 region has 15 residues. Germline V CDR1 and CDR2: MNHEY, SVGEGT. This chain's CDR3 is CASSNPTRDNYGYTF. In nucleotides, the CDR3 is TGTGCCAGCAGTAATCCGACAAGAGATAACTATGGCTACACCTTC.

The V gene is TRBV7-9, the J gene TRBJ2-4; tentatively, D is TRBD1 (6 bases). Trimming removed 4 bases from V and 0 bases from J, with 13 bases in between. Germline V gives CDR1 SEHNR, CDR2 FQNEAQ (reference sequence). The CDR3 is 16 residues long. Written as DNA, the CDR3 is TGTGCCAGCAGCTCAAGGACAGCACTAGCCAAAAACATTCAGTACTTC. It is translated as CASSSRTALAKNIQYF.

This chain connects TRBV5-1 to TRBJ1-4; TRBD1 matches at 7 bases. CDR3 length: 15 amino acids. V was clipped by 3 bases and J by 6 bases; unmatched bases: 8. Germline V gene lookup returns CDR1 SGHRS and CDR2 YFSETQ. CDR3 in DNA: TGCGCCAGCAGCTCCGGAGGAGGGGGCGATGAAAAACTGTTTTTT. Residues: CASSSGGGGDEKLFF.